Shown below are 9 T cell receptor beta chains from a single sample sequenced in a study of blood T cells in healthy people across ages. Next came a second PCR, run for roughly 7 to 12 cycles, which used a sample-barcoded 5' primer along with a J-beta primer mix. One entry per CDR3 protein, called by TCRdb with MiXCR from the 5' RACE reads. This sample carries roughly 900,000 distinct CDR3 sequences, around 46% of them seen once, and the ten largest clones take roughly 13%. The sequencing sample was made of blood. These receptors all come from a man between 25 and 39 years old in good health.

This chain joins TRBV7-6 and TRBJ2-4, with 8 positions matching TRBD1. Per the germline V gene, CDR1 is SGHVS and CDR2 is FNYEAQ. V was pared by 1 base and J by 3 bases, with 8 bases of the junction left unmatched. The CDR3 totals 17 residues. The CDR3 nucleotides read TGTGCCAGCAGCTTAGAAGACAGGGGTTCCGGCAAAAACATTCAGTACTTC. Translated, it gives CASSLEDRGSGKNIQYF.

The gene calls are TRBV6-6 and TRBJ1-2; D possibly corresponds to TRBD1 (5 bases). The germline gives CDR1 MNHNY, CDR2 SVGAGI (reference sequence). The CDR3 covers 14 residues. With 6 bases removed from V and 6 bases from J, the gap between germline ends came to 17 bases. As DNA, the CDR3 is TGTGCCAGCAGCCTCGGACACGGTAGAGATGGCTACACCTTC. Translated: CASSLGHGRDGYTF.

This clonotype turned up a few times. V gene TRBV7-9 combines with J gene TRBJ2-3; 11 bases fit TRBD1. The CDR3 consists of 18 residues. Germline V gene sequence: CDR1 SEHNR, CDR2 FQNEAQ (reference sequence). With V trimmed by 5 bases and J by 0 bases, 10 bases remained unmatched. Here the CDR3 reads CASSLGTGGSPSTDTQYF. The CDR3 DNA reads as TGTGCCAGCAGCCTAGGGACAGGGGGGAGTCCTAGCACAGATACGCAGTATTTT.

This clonotype was observed a few times. The V and J genes are TRBV9 and TRBJ2-7; D might be TRBD1 (6 bases). Trimming took off 5 bases at V and 0 bases at J, with 12 bases between the two ends. The CDR3 covers 14 residues. CDR1 is SGDLS and CDR2 is YYNGEE in the germline V gene. CDR3 residues: CASRGQRSSYEQYF. The CDR3 DNA reads as TGTGCCAGCAGAGGACAGAGGAGCTCCTACGAGCAGTACTTC.

The gene calls are TRBV5-4 and TRBJ1-1, with D possibly matching TRBD1 (6 bases). Trimming pared 5 bases from V and 1 base from J, leaving 18 bases between. This CDR3 has 16 amino acids. Germline CDR1 is SGHNT and CDR2 is YYREEE (reference sequence). The CDR3 bases are TGTGCCAGCAGTAGGGGATCCAGGGGACCGAACACTGAAGCTTTCTTT. Encoded protein: CASSRGSRGPNTEAFF.

As to this clonotype: A junction end diverges from the germline sequence, so it may reflect a read error. The gene calls are TRBV5-1 and TRBJ2-3, with TRBD2 matching 8 bases. This CDR3 has 15 amino acids. Germline CDR1 SGHRS, CDR2 YFSETQ. CDR3 in DNA: TGTGCCAGCAGCTTAGGCGGGGGGTCCGCTGATACGCAGTATTTT. Translated, it gives CASSLGGGSADTQYF.

The chain recombines TRBV30 with TRBJ2-7; D tentatively fits TRBD1 or TRBD2 (5 bases each). Trimming left V 2 bases short and J 4 bases short, with 12 bases between. Germline V gene data show CDR1 as GTSNPN and CDR2 as SVGIG (reference sequence). CDR3 length equals 13 residues. This CDR3 reads CAWSTSGGYEQYF. CDR3 sequence (DNA): TGTGCCTGGAGTACGTCTGGGGGATACGAGCAGTACTTC.

The gene calls are TRBV4-1 and TRBJ2-7, with D possibly TRBD2 on 6 matching bases. The V end was cut by 0 bases, the J end by 3 bases, with 12 bases between. The germline V gene has CDR1 MGHRA and CDR2 YSYEKL. The CDR3 runs 15 residues. This CDR3 reads CASSQDFGGFYEQYF. The DNA of the CDR3 is TGCGCCAGCAGCCAAGATTTCGGAGGGTTCTACGAGCAGTACTTC.

Points on this clonotype: A read error may account for a junction end that differs from germline. The chain couples TRBV27 to TRBJ2-2, with 10 positions matching TRBD1. CDR3 length equals 16 residues. Per the germline V gene, CDR1 is MNHEY and CDR2 is SMNVEV (reference sequence). DNA of the CDR3: TGTACCAGCACGACTAGGGACAGGGGTTTCTCCGGGGAGCTGTTTTTT. Amino acid sequence: CTSTTRDRGFSGELFF.